This T cell receptor beta chain derives from a study of control samples from healthy donors and cancer patients. Germline values: CDR1 SGHVS, CDR2 FNYEAQ. V shed 3 bases, J shed 6 bases, and the junction held 1 base outside the gene matches. The CDR3 extends over 14 amino acids. Sequencing used immunoSEQ multiplex PCR; TCRdb keeps in-frame clones, though not all of them. The data show about 220,000 clones, around 94% seen once. Sample: blood. This TCR came from a man aged 50 to 59 in good health. The V and J genes are TRBV7-6 and TRBJ1-3; 11 bases match TRBD1. DNA for the CDR3: TGTGCCAGCAGCTTGGGACAGGGGGTAAACACCATATATTTT. Translated: CASSLGQGVNTIYF.